The clone carrying this TCR beta chain was recorded a few times. TCRdb's copy holds only in-frame clones and misses some; the assay was immunoSEQ multiplex PCR. The sample contains a few hundred thousand clones, 75% to 95% of which appear only once. From germline, CDR1 is SGHTA and CDR2 FQGNSA. The J segment lost 3 bases and the V segment lost 3 bases, leaving 10 bases of the junction unmatched. The CDR3 is 17 amino acids. This specimen belongs to a study of blood T cell repertoires in COVID-19. Followed over time, Seattle patients had been enrolled while infection was active. The sequenced sample consisted of peripheral blood. This chain uses TRBV7-2 with TRBJ2-2; 7 positions match TRBD2. The clonotype comes from a person aged 18 to 30 with COVID-19, enrolled during active disease. The CDR3 sequence is CASSFPSGNQYTGELFF. CDR3 DNA: TGTGCCAGCAGCTTCCCTAGCGGCAACCAGTACACCGGGGAGCTGTTTTTT. Full variable domain (remainder filled in from reference TRBV7-2 and TRBJ2-2): GAGVSQSPSNKVTEKGKDVELRCDPISGHTALYWYRQSLGQGLEFLIYFQGNSAPDKSGLPSDRFSAERTGGSVSTLTIQRTQQEDSAVYLCASSFPSGNQYTGELFFGEGSRLTVL.